This T cell receptor beta chain was identified in a study of cytomegalovirus exposure and HLA in healthy donors. Study-wide points: Donors were assumed by presence/absence analyses to have roughly uniform sequencing depth. Later analysis suggested links between common viral pathogens and several top significant clusters.

The J segment lost 5 bases and the V segment lost 3 bases, leaving 6 bases of the junction unmatched. The CDR3 contains 15 residues. CDR1 is KGHSH and CDR2 is LQKENI in the germline V gene. The primer mix had 60 Vbeta and 13 Jbeta primers. Produced via immunoSEQ multiplex PCR; TCRdb's table is partial and in-frame only. The sample lists roughly 80,000 clones, approximately 80% seen once, with around 3.6% in the top ten. Concerning this clone itself: Its target is unknown.

Regarding donors, all were healthy bone marrow donors. The clonotype comes from a man aged 40-49 years in good health and CMV-seronegative. Input material: PBMCs. V usage is TRBV18 and J usage is TRBJ1-1, with 10 bases that match TRBD1. The CDR3 region is CASSPWDRGGTEAFF. Written as DNA, the CDR3 is TGTGCCAGCTCACCCTGGGACAGGGGAGGAACTGAAGCTTTCTTT. The variable domain in full, completed from reference TRBV18 and TRBJ1-1, reads NAGVMQNPRHLVRRRGQEARLRCSPMKGHSHVYWYRQLPEEGLKFMVYLQKENIIDESGMPKERFSAEFPKEGPSILRIQQVVRGDSAAYFCASSPWDRGGTEAFFGQGTRLTVV.